The TCR beta chain described here comes from a study of T cells in Graves' hyperthyroidism and ophthalmopathy. This clonotype was seen at least ten times. Its antigen is as yet unknown. CDR3 length: 16 residues. Trimming left V 3 bases short and J 5 bases short, with 19 bases between. Study-level points and caveats: Model-based prediction identified ophthalmopathy a median 6.5 months prior to its onset.

Patients aged 18 to 65 with hyperthyroidism were newly diagnosed, with duration under 2 months. Amplification yielded TCR beta CDR3 regions, with RNA transcripts as the source. First-round RT-PCR with HTBI primers amplified the TCR CDR3 region. TCRdb recomputed calls from the multiplex PCR reads with MiXCR, one row per CDR3 protein. The table has about 350,000 distinct CDR3 sequences, 15% to 20% seen once. This chain joins TRBV12-3 or TRBV12-4 and TRBJ2-5, with D unresolved. The receptor comes from a woman in her late teens or twenties with Graves' hyperthyroidism. The sequencing sample was made of blood. CDR3 loop: CASSLLGLQPRETQYF. The CDR3 coding sequence is TGTGCCAGCAGTTTGCTCGGTCTTCAGCCCCGGGAGACCCAGTACTTC.